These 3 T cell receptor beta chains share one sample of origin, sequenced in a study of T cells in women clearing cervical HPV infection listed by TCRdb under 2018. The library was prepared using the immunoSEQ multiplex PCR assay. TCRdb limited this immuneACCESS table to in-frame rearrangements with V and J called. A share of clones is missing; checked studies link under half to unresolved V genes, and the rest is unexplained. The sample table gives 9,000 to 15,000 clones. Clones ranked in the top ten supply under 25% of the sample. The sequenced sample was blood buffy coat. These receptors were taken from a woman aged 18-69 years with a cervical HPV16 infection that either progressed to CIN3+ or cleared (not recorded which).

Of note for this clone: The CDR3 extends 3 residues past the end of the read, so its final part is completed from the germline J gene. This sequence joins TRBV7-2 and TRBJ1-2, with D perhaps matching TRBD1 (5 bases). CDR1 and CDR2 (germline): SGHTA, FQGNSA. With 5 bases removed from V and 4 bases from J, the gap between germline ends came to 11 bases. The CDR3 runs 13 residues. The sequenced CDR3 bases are TGTGCCAGCAGCCTCCGACAGACCTATGGC. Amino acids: CASSLRQTYG. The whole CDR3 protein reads CASSLRQTYGYTF.

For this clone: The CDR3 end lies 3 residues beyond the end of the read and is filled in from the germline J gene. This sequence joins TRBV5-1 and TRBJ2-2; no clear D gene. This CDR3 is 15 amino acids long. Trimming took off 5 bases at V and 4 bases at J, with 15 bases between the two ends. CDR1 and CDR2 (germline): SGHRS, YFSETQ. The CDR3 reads CASRSGSSSTGELFF. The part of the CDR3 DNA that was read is TGCGCCAGCAGATCGGGTAGTTCGAGCACCGGGGAG.

The CDR3 DNA, read in part, is TGTGCCAGCTCCCCTGGACAGGTCAGGGGGAACACTGAA. This translates into CASSPGQVRGNTE. The full CDR3 reads CASSPGQVRGNTEAFF. The chain has TRBV18 and TRBJ1-1; 7 bases agree with TRBD1. Read data end 3 residues before the CDR3 end; the end is taken from the germline J gene. The J segment lost 1 base and the V segment lost 6 bases, leaving 11 bases of the junction unmatched. The CDR3 has 16 amino acids. Germline values: CDR1 KGHSH, CDR2 LQKENI.